These 3 T cell receptor beta chains share one sample of origin, sequenced in a study of Ad26.COV2.S vaccination and SARS-CoV-2 variants. TCRdb's table, derived via immunoSEQ multiplex PCR, lists solely in-frame clones and lacks some. The sample holds fewer than 500,000 clones, 80% to 95% seen once. Noted treatment: over 15 received Ad26.COV2.S at low or high dose, single or two shots; several received placebo; per-sample allocation not given. Samples were taken on day 63 after the first vaccine or placebo injection. The sample in question was peripheral blood, obtained in a trial of Ad26.COV2.S vaccine versus placebo. The receptor set was obtained from a person aged 18 to 65 who received the Ad26.COV2.S COVID-19 vaccine or a placebo.

The chain recombines TRBV5-1 with TRBJ2-7; a possible D gene is TRBD2 (6 bases). The CDR3 runs to 14 residues. Germline V lookup: CDR1 SGHRS, CDR2 YFSETQ. V lost 1 base, J lost 5 bases, and 13 bases lay in between. The CDR3: CASSLRAGYDEQYF. The DNA of the CDR3 is TGCGCCAGCAGCTTGAGAGCGGGCTACGACGAGCAGTACTTC.

V gene TRBV5-8 combines with J gene TRBJ1-2; 8 nucleotides line up with TRBD1. The CDR3 spans 14 residues. The junction had 2 bases not matched to a gene; V was cut back by 4 bases and J by 0 bases. Germline CDR1 and CDR2: SGHTS and YDEGEE. The CDR3 here is CASSTRGPNYGYTF. As DNA, the CDR3 is TGTGCCAGCAGCACCAGGGGGCCTAACTATGGCTACACCTTC.

This rearrangement joins TRBV4-3 to TRBJ2-1, with 9 positions matching TRBD2. Germline V gene data show CDR1 as LGHNA and CDR2 as YSLEER. V shed 0 bases and J 7 bases; nucleotides not matched to a gene: 7. This CDR3 region has 16 residues. CDR3 residues: CASSQDLASGDNEQFF. CDR3 sequence (DNA): TGCGCCAGCAGCCAAGATCTGGCTAGCGGGGATAATGAGCAGTTCTTC.